This record looks at one T cell receptor (beta chain) sequence and its context. Its specificity is not known. The data originate from a study of cytomegalovirus exposure and HLA in healthy donors. Study-level background: Earlier results showed approximately 110 million unique TCR beta sequences derived from approximately 180 million T cells. Broader study findings: Association of a missense DCLRE1C variant with TCR beta V- and J-gene trimming was reported in a later analysis. In a later analysis, CMV-associated beta chains were mostly HLA-associated, it appeared.

The PCR ran on 60 Vbeta and 13 Jbeta primers. Clones were sequenced by immunoSEQ multiplex PCR, and TCRdb holds only the in-frame ones, with some missing. The sample has about 200,000 clones, approximately 80% seen once. Material for sequencing was PBMCs. This receptor was identified in a girl aged 2 to 9 in good health and CMV-seronegative.

The CDR3 DNA reads as TGCAGCGTCCCCTCTAGGAGGGGATTAAAGTCGGATGGGGGTTCGAACACTGAAGCTTTCTTT. The encoded protein is CSVPSRRGLKSDGGSNTEAFF. J is TRBJ1-1 and V is TRBV29-1; a possible D gene is TRBD1 (5 bases). Trimming left V 6 bases short and J 1 base short, with 36 bases between. CDR3 size: 21 residues. The V gene's germline CDR1 is SQVTM and CDR2 ANQGSEA.